This passage covers 20 T cell receptor beta chains from one sample sequenced in a study of blood T cells in healthy people across ages (dated by TCRdb to 2014 to 2015). The library relied on 5' RACE. Instrument used: Illumina HiSeq 2500. The second PCR ran for about 7 to 11 cycles and used a J-beta primer mix along with a sample-barcoded 5' primer. Using fastp trimming at Q25 and MiXCR clonotype assembly, TCRdb reanalyzed the public sequencing data and kept in-frame beta chains. Each entry is one CDR3 protein sequence, shown with its most common DNA and genes. This sample comprises about 650,000 distinct CDR3 sequences, approximately 29% of them detected only once. Just over 15% of the sample is taken by the ten largest. Sequenced sample: blood. The receptors stem from a woman of 80 years or more in good health. Donor details come from another sample of the same person, matched by shared clones.

The table lists this clonotype with many counts. A much larger clone lies one base from this, so it may be a read error. V is TRBV9 and J is TRBJ2-5; 8 nucleotides align to TRBD1. This CDR3 is 15 amino acids long. Losses at the gene ends were 4 bases for V and 11 bases for J; bases not matched to a gene: 16. Germline-derived CDR1 and CDR2 are SGDLS and YYNGEE. CDR3 nucleotide sequence: TGTGCCAGCAGCCCTCGGGACAGGACGTACAATGAGCAGTACTTC. This encodes CASSPRDRTYNEQYF.

The chain combines TRBV11-2 with TRBJ2-1; 8 nucleotides align to TRBD2. Germline V CDR1 and CDR2: SGHAT, FQNNGV. With 4 bases clipped from V and 4 bases from J, the junction kept 9 bases outside the gene matches. The CDR3 is 16 amino acids. As DNA, the CDR3 is TGTGCCAGCAGCTCCCTCCTTAGCGGGAAATACAATGAGCAGTTCTTC. Its protein product is CASSSLLSGKYNEQFF.

This clonotype came up many times. The V call is TRBV19, the J call TRBJ2-3; D is ambiguous. Germline lookup yields CDR1 LNHDA and CDR2 SQIVND (reference sequence). Trimming took off 1 base at V and 6 bases at J, with 2 bases between the two ends. CDR3 length: 11 amino acids. As DNA, the CDR3 is TGTGCCAGTAGTATAGGCGATACGCAGTATTTT. Residues: CASSIGDTQYF.

This clonotype was seen a handful of times. V usage is TRBV7-6 and J usage is TRBJ1-5; 9 nucleotides agree with TRBD1. V was clipped by 4 bases and J by 2 bases; unmatched bases: 9. CDR1 is SGHVS, CDR2 FNYEAQ, per germline. This CDR3 is 17 amino acids long. CDR3 bases: TGTGCCAGCAGCTGGGGGACAGGGATAGTCGGCAATCAGCCCCAGCATTTT. Translation: CASSWGTGIVGNQPQHF.

This clonotype was observed at least ten times. This chain connects TRBV5-6 to TRBJ2-3; possible D gene TRBD1, 5 bases. This CDR3 has 17 amino acids. Between the trimmed V and J ends, which lost 4 bases and 3 bases, there was a span of 21 bases. Germline loops: CDR1 SGHDT, CDR2 YYEEEE. The CDR3 here is CASSVQEQDLWTDTQYF. CDR3 in DNA: TGTGCCAGCAGCGTACAGGAACAAGACCTCTGGACAGATACGCAGTATTTT.

V gene TRBV28 combines with J gene TRBJ2-4; D is possibly TRBD1 or TRBD2 (7 bases each). There are 18 residues in the CDR3. The germline gives CDR1 MDHEN, CDR2 SYDVKM. V was trimmed by 0 bases and J by 1 base, leaving 16 bases between them. CDR3 DNA: TGTGCCAGCAGTTTATGGGGAGGGGGCGGTATCGCCAAAAACATTCAGTACTTC. This gives the protein CASSLWGGGGIAKNIQYF. The full variable domain, with the rest looked up from reference TRBV28 and TRBJ2-4, is DVKVTQSSRYLVKRTGEKVFLECVQDMDHENMFWYRQDPGLGLRLIYFSYDVKMKEKGDIPEGYSVSREKKERFSLILESASTNQTSMYLCASSLWGGGGIAKNIQYFGAGTRLSVL.

This clonotype was found many times. The chain couples TRBV20-1 to TRBJ1-4, with 8 bases lining up with TRBD1. After removal of 6 bases from V and 7 bases from J, the junction contained 13 bases not matched to a gene. CDR1 is DFQATT and CDR2 is SNEGSKA in the germline V gene (reference sequence). This CDR3 spans 15 amino acids. The CDR3 DNA reads as TGCAGTGCCCCTCCCCAGGGGGCATCCGGTGAAAAACTGTTTTTT. It encodes CSAPPQGASGEKLFF.

This clonotype appeared once. The rearrangement uses TRBV2 and TRBJ2-7; D tentatively reads TRBD1 or TRBD2 (6 bases each). Germline CDR1 is SNHLY and CDR2 is FYNNEI. There are 14 residues in the CDR3. The V end was cut by 4 bases, the J end by 2 bases, with 12 bases between. CDR3 region: CASSATGAAYEQYF. The CDR3 DNA reads as TGTGCCAGCAGTGCGACGGGGGCGGCCTACGAGCAGTACTTC.

At least ten counts were recorded for this clonotype. The chain joins TRBV5-1 to TRBJ2-5; unclear D gene. Germline V gene lookup returns CDR1 SGHRS and CDR2 YFSETQ. The CDR3 length is 13 residues. V was shortened by 3 bases and J by 0 bases, with 6 bases between the two germline ends. The CDR3 loop reads CASSSEYQETQYF. Here the CDR3 DNA reads TGCGCCAGCAGCTCCGAGTACCAAGAGACCCAGTACTTC.

The J gene is TRBJ2-7, the V gene TRBV28; the match to TRBD1 covers 7 bases. Germline loops: CDR1 MDHEN, CDR2 SYDVKM. Trimming at V came to 4 bases and at J to 7 bases, leaving 13 bases not matched to a gene. The CDR3 spans 15 residues. CDR3: CASSSQGGQNNEQYF. CDR3 sequence (DNA): TGTGCCAGCAGTTCTCAAGGGGGACAGAACAATGAGCAGTACTTC.

This clonotype was seen ten or more times. The V call is TRBV5-1, the J call TRBJ2-7; 8 positions agree with TRBD1. Germline V gene lookup returns CDR1 SGHRS and CDR2 YFSETQ. The CDR3 length is 14 residues. V lost 2 bases, J lost 3 bases, and 4 bases stayed unmatched. The CDR3 loop reads CASSFTGGNYEQYF. CDR3 in DNA: TGCGCCAGCAGCTTTACAGGGGGGAACTACGAGCAGTACTTC.

This clonotype was seen a handful of times. V is TRBV12-3 or TRBV12-4 and J is TRBJ1-5; D is unresolved. V lost 5 bases to trimming and J lost 0 bases, with 8 bases between them. The length of the CDR3 is 14 residues. CDR3 sequence (DNA): TGTGCCAGCAGTGACAACTATAGCAATCAGCCCCAGCATTTT. Translated, it gives CASSDNYSNQPQHF.

A note on this clonotype: Mismatch with germline at one junction end may stem from a read error. CDR3 sequence (DNA): TGCGCCACCAGTGATTACAGGGTCATGAACACTGAAGCTTTCTTT. Protein product: CATSDYRVMNTEAFF. J is TRBJ1-1 and V is TRBV24-1; possible D gene TRBD1, 6 bases. Germline V gives CDR1 KGHDR, CDR2 SFDVKD. CDR3 length: 15 amino acids.

Concerning this clonotype itself: A much larger clonotype is one base distant, so this may be a read error. The rearrangement uses TRBV5-1 and TRBJ1-4; 7 bases agree with TRBD1. This CDR3 is built from 15 residues. Germline-derived CDR1 and CDR2 are SGHRS and YFSETQ. The J segment lost 3 bases and the V segment lost 4 bases, leaving 6 bases of the junction unmatched. The CDR3 loop is CASSMATGPNEKLFF. The CDR3 DNA follows: TGCGCCAGCAGCATGGCGACAGGGCCTAATGAAAAACTGTTTTTT.

The DNA of the CDR3 is TGTGCCAGTTCCATGGCCGCGTACACTGAAGCTTTCTTT. It yields the protein CASSMAAYTEAFF. This chain joins TRBV19 and TRBJ1-1, with no clear D. Germline V gene sequence: CDR1 LNHDA, CDR2 SQIVND (reference sequence). The CDR3 length is 13 residues. V was pared by 8 bases and J by 3 bases, with 13 bases between.

The genes are TRBV20-1 and TRBJ2-3; tentatively, D is TRBD2 (7 bases). CDR1 is DFQATT, CDR2 SNEGSKA, per germline (reference sequence). There are 19 residues in the CDR3. The V end was cut by 1 base, the J end by 3 bases, with 26 bases between. CDR3 sequence reads: CSARVLRGTVRGGTDTQYF. The CDR3 region has the DNA TGCAGTGCTAGAGTCCTCCGGGGGACGGTCAGGGGAGGGACAGATACGCAGTATTTT.

This clonotype was counted a few times. This CDR3 is CSAMRDDGNEQFF. CDR3 sequence (DNA): TGCAGTGCTATGCGGGACGACGGCAATGAGCAGTTCTTC. This chain connects TRBV20-1 to TRBJ2-1, with D possibly matching TRBD2 (6 bases). The CDR3 has 13 amino acids. Trimming shortened V by 4 bases and J by 6 bases, and 13 bases separated the two germline ends. Germline V gives CDR1 DFQATT, CDR2 SNEGSKA (reference sequence).

This clonotype was detected a few times. The chain is built from TRBV5-1 and TRBJ2-2; a possible D gene is TRBD1 (5 bases). The CDR3 spans 12 residues. V was pared by 4 bases and J by 7 bases, with 8 bases between. Germline V gene data show CDR1 as SGHRS and CDR2 as YFSETQ. DNA of the CDR3: TGCGCCAGCAGCCGGCAGGGCGGGGAGCTGTTTTTT. Translating gives CASSRQGGELFF. The full variable domain, rest sourced from reference TRBV5-1 and TRBJ2-2, is KAGVTQTPRYLIKTRGQQVTLSCSPISGHRSVSWYQQTPGQGLQFLFEYFSETQRNKGNFPGRFSGRQFSNSRSEMNVSTLELGDSALYLCASSRQGGELFFGEGSRLTVL.

Worth noting for this clonotype: A much larger clone differs by one base, so this may be a read error. The chain joins TRBV7-9 to TRBJ1-2; D is unresolved. V was shortened by 4 bases and J by 7 bases, with 16 bases between the two germline ends. Germline V lookup: CDR1 SEHNR, CDR2 FQNEAQ (reference sequence). CDR3 length equals 14 residues. The CDR3 nucleotides are TGTGCCAGCAGCTCCCCTGTCAACGGCTGTGGCTACACCTTC. This encodes CASSSPVNGCGYTF.

The chain has TRBV5-1 and TRBJ2-7; TRBD2 might be the D (6 bases). This CDR3 is built from 12 residues. From germline, CDR1 is SGHRS and CDR2 YFSETQ. The V and J ends lost 4 bases and 2 bases respectively, with 7 bases between them. This CDR3 reads CASSGGTYEQYF. Here the CDR3 DNA reads TGCGCCAGCAGCGGGGGGACCTACGAGCAGTACTTC.